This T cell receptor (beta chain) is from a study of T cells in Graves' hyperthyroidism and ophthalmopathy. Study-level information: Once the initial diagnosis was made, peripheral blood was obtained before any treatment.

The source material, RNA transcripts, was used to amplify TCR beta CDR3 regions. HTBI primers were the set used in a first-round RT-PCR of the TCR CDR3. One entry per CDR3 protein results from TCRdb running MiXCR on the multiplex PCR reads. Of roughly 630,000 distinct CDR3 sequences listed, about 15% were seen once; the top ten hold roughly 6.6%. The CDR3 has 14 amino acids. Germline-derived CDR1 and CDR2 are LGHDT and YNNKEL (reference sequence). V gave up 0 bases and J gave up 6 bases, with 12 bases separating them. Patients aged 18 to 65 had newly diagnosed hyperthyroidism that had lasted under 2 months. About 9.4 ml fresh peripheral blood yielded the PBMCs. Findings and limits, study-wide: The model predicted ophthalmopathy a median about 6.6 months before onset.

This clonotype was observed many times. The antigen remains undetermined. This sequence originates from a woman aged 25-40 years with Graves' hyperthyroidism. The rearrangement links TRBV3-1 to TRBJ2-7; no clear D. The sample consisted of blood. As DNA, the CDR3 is TGTGCCAGCAGCCAAGATAGGACCCCGCGCGAGCAGTACTTC. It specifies CASSQDRTPREQYF.